Below, 32 T cell receptor beta chains from the same sample are listed, as sequenced in a study of CD8+ T cells in alopecia areata. RNA was extracted and reverse transcribed into cDNA as the sequencing template. Only in-frame clones appear in the TCRdb table, and some are missing; sequencing was by immunoSEQ multiplex PCR. Of 100,000 to 150,000 clones in the sample, roughly 55% were seen once. Regarding treatment: oral pan-JAK inhibitor, 5-10 mg twice daily. Sequencing was performed on CD4+ T cells sorted from blood, taken at week 4, from a patient treated with tofacitinib. The receptors derive from a human donor with alopecia areata.

This clone was detected only a few times. The chain uses TRBV7-9 and TRBJ1-2; D possibly corresponds to TRBD1 (5 bases). This CDR3 region has 14 residues. CDR1 and CDR2 (germline): SEHNR, FQNEAQ (reference sequence). V shed 5 bases and J shed 8 bases, with 18 bases lying between them. Written as DNA, the CDR3 is TGTGCCAGCAGCAAGAAGGACACCAAAGGCGGCTACACCTTC. It translates to CASSKKDTKGGYTF.

The chain carries TRBV5-1 and TRBJ2-6; D is tentatively TRBD1 or TRBD2 (5 bases each). Trimming stripped 3 bases from V and 1 base from J, with 11 bases between. CDR3 length equals 16 residues. Germline V gives CDR1 SGHRS, CDR2 YFSETQ. The CDR3 bases are TGCGCCAGCAGCTCCGGGGACCCATCTGGGGCCAACGTCCTGACTTTC. Its translation is CASSSGDPSGANVLTF. The entire variable domain, with the rest obtained from reference TRBV5-1 and TRBJ2-6, is as follows: KAGVTQTPRYLIKTRGQQVTLSCSPISGHRSVSWYQQTPGQGLQFLFEYFSETQRNKGNFPGRFSGRQFSNSRSEMNVSTLELGDSALYLCASSSGDPSGANVLTFGAGSRLTVL.

The V and J genes are TRBV6-5 and TRBJ1-6; TRBD1 might be the D (5 bases). Germline CDR1 MNHEY, CDR2 SVGAGI. V lost 2 bases, J lost 6 bases, and 8 bases lay in between. This CDR3 is 14 amino acids long. The CDR3 loop reads CASSYRGSNSPLHF. DNA for the CDR3: TGTGCCAGCAGTTACAGGGGAAGTAATTCACCCCTCCACTTT.

The chain uses TRBV6-5 and TRBJ1-2, with D hard to call. The CDR3 totals 15 residues. The V end lost 0 bases, the J end lost 0 bases, and 8 bases lay between the germline ends. Germline loops: CDR1 MNHEY, CDR2 SVGAGI. This CDR3 reads CASSYSRAANYGYTF. In DNA, the CDR3 is TGTGCCAGCAGTTACTCGAGGGCGGCTAACTATGGCTACACCTTC.

The CDR3 coding sequence is TGTGCCAGCAGCAAGATTAGGGGGCGCACCCAGGAGACCCAGTACTTC. Residues: CASSKIRGRTQETQYF. The chain uses TRBV13 and TRBJ2-5; 7 bases agree with TRBD1. Losses at the gene ends were 5 bases for V and 5 bases for J; bases not matched to a gene: 14. The CDR3 runs to 16 residues. Germline V lookup: CDR1 PRHDT, CDR2 FYEKMQ (reference sequence).

J is TRBJ2-5 and V is TRBV30; D may correspond to TRBD1 or TRBD2 (5 bases each). Germline V CDR1 and CDR2: GTSNPN, SVGIG (reference sequence). V was clipped by 2 bases and J by 1 base, with 8 bases between them. The CDR3 spans 13 residues. The CDR3 DNA reads as TGTGCCTGGAGTCTGGGACCCCAAGAGACCCAGTACTTC. Translating it yields CAWSLGPQETQYF.

This clone was detected only a few times. This rearrangement joins TRBV7-9 to TRBJ2-7; 8 bases fit TRBD1. V gave up 5 bases and J gave up 2 bases; unmatched junction bases: 14. Per the germline V gene, CDR1 is SEHNR and CDR2 is FQNEAQ (reference sequence). CDR3 size: 17 residues. The DNA of the CDR3 is TGTGCCAGCAGCCCCAAGACCGGCGACAGGGGTACCTACGAGCAGTACTTC. Its translation: CASSPKTGDRGTYEQYF.

The gene calls are TRBV30 and TRBJ2-3, with D maybe TRBD1 (5 bases). The CDR3 has 14 amino acids. Trimming pared 0 bases from V and 3 bases from J, leaving 10 bases between. CDR1 and CDR2 from the germline V gene are GTSNPN and SVGIG (reference sequence). The CDR3 reads CAWSVAAGTDTQYF. In nucleotides, the CDR3 is TGTGCCTGGAGTGTTGCCGCAGGGACAGATACGCAGTATTTT. Full variable domain (missing parts from reference TRBV30 and TRBJ2-3): SQTIHQWPATLVQPVGSPLSLECTVEGTSNPNLYWYRQAAGRGLQLLFYSVGIGQISSEVPQNLSASRPQDRQFILSSKKLLLSDSGFYLCAWSVAAGTDTQYFGPGTRLTVL.

The J gene is TRBJ2-3, the V gene TRBV30; D remains unclear. The CDR3 runs 15 residues. The V and J ends lost 0 bases and 0 bases respectively, with 10 bases between them. The V gene's germline CDR1 is GTSNPN and CDR2 SVGIG (reference sequence). The CDR3 region has the DNA TGTGCCTGGAGTGTACCAAGGGTCAGCACAGATACGCAGTATTTT. Translating it yields CAWSVPRVSTDTQYF.

The CDR3 protein is CASSQEGYQPQHF. The CDR3 DNA sequence: TGCGCCAGCAGCCAGGAGGGGTATCAGCCCCAGCATTTT. The chain employs TRBV4-1 and TRBJ1-5; possible D gene TRBD1, 5 bases. CDR3 size: 13 residues. CDR1 and CDR2 (germline): MGHRA, YSYEKL. V lost 3 bases, J lost 5 bases, and 8 bases lay in between.

In DNA, the CDR3 is TGTGCCTGGAGTGTTCGAGGGGGGAGAAGCAATCAGCCCCAGCATTTT. Translation gives CAWSVRGGRSNQPQHF. The V gene is TRBV30, the J gene TRBJ1-5, with TRBD1 as a possible D gene (6 bases). The CDR3 runs 16 residues. From germline, CDR1 is GTSNPN and CDR2 SVGIG (reference sequence). V shed 0 bases and J shed 1 base, with 13 bases lying between them.

The V gene is TRBV29-1, the J gene TRBJ1-2; no definite D call. Between the trimmed V and J ends, which lost 4 bases and 4 bases, there was a span of 16 bases. Per the germline V gene, CDR1 is SQVTM and CDR2 is ANQGSEA. The CDR3 has 14 residues. CDR3 region: CSVVLGSEGYGYTF. Written as DNA, the CDR3 is TGCAGCGTTGTGCTAGGGTCAGAGGGCTATGGCTACACCTTC.

Note on this clone: The same CDR3 is also encoded by other DNA sequences in this sample. The V and J genes are TRBV5-1 and TRBJ2-5; D call uncertain. Trimming took off 0 bases at V and 2 bases at J, with 5 bases between the two ends. Germline CDR1 reads SGHRS; CDR2 reads YFSETQ. CDR3 length: 13 amino acids. CDR3 amino acids: CASSLGLQETQYF. DNA of the CDR3: TGCGCCAGCAGCTTGGGATTACAAGAGACCCAGTACTTC.

This sequence joins TRBV4-1 and TRBJ2-1, with 9 bases aligning to TRBD2. The germline CDR1 and CDR2 sequences are MGHRA and YSYEKL. This CDR3 has 15 residues. Trimming cost V 6 bases and J 8 bases; bases outside gene matches: 11. CDR3 nucleotides: TGCGCCAGCAGTCCTATAGCGGGGGCATGGTATGAGCAGTTCTTC. Amino acid sequence: CASSPIAGAWYEQFF.

This clone was counted only a few times. This chain joins TRBV4-1 and TRBJ1-1; D is perhaps TRBD1 (5 bases). CDR3 length: 19 amino acids. CDR1 and CDR2 (germline): MGHRA, YSYEKL. The V end was cut by 1 base, the J end by 2 bases, with 23 bases between. The CDR3 reads CASSQVLSRPGRSNTEAFF. The CDR3 DNA follows: TGCGCCAGCAGCCAAGTTTTGTCCCGTCCGGGACGAAGTAACACTGAAGCTTTCTTT.

This clone was seen a single time. The sample contains more than one DNA sequence encoding this CDR3. The chain uses TRBV5-1 and TRBJ1-1; D gene ambiguous. The CDR3 is made up of 13 amino acids. Germline V gene lookup returns CDR1 SGHRS and CDR2 YFSETQ. Trimming stripped 0 bases from V and 0 bases from J, with 3 bases between. The CDR3 loop reads CASSLGMNTEAFF. The DNA of the CDR3 is TGCGCCAGCAGCTTGGGTATGAACACTGAAGCTTTCTTT.

This clone turned up a few times. The chain has TRBV7-2 and TRBJ2-7, with unresolved D. Trimming stripped 1 base from V and 3 bases from J, with 10 bases between. This CDR3 is 14 amino acids long. Germline V gives CDR1 SGHTA, CDR2 FQGNSA. CDR3 loop: CASSLGVQNYEQYF. The CDR3 DNA is TGTGCCAGCAGCTTAGGCGTGCAAAACTACGAGCAGTACTTC.

This chain uses TRBV2 with TRBJ2-1; tentatively, D is TRBD1 (5 bases). V was clipped by 6 bases and J by 7 bases, with 13 bases between them. CDR3 length: 13 residues. Germline CDR1 is SNHLY and CDR2 is FYNNEI. The CDR3 bases are TGTGCCAGCAGCACAGGACGGCGGAATGAGCAGTTCTTC. It translates to CASSTGRRNEQFF.

The rearrangement joins TRBV25-1 to TRBJ1-1, with a tentative D call TRBD1 (5 bases). This CDR3 region has 14 residues. V was clipped by 5 bases and J by 0 bases, with 10 bases between them. The germline CDR1 and CDR2 sequences are MGHDK and SYGVNS. The CDR3 DNA is TGTGCCAGCAGTTCCCGACAGATGAACACTGAAGCTTTCTTT. Protein sequence: CASSSRQMNTEAFF.

This clone has a handful of counts. The chain's CDR3 is CASSPRAPPYYGYTF. CDR3 coding DNA: TGTGCCAGCTCACCCCGGGCACCGCCCTACTATGGCTACACCTTC. The chain couples TRBV18 to TRBJ1-2; D is unresolved. V lost 3 bases, J lost 3 bases, and 14 bases lay in between. The CDR3 contains 15 residues. Germline values: CDR1 KGHSH, CDR2 LQKENI.

The V call is TRBV29-1, the J call TRBJ2-5, with D perhaps TRBD2 (5 bases). This CDR3 spans 12 amino acids. CDR1 is SQVTM and CDR2 is ANQGSEA in the germline V gene. V lost 5 bases to trimming and J lost 4 bases, with 11 bases between them. The CDR3 region has the DNA TGCAGCGTTTCCCTGCTAGCAGAGACCCAGTACTTC. Amino acids: CSVSLLAETQYF.

This clone turned up a few times. V gene TRBV7-9 combines with J gene TRBJ2-1, with 10 bases identical to TRBD2. The germline V gene encodes CDR1 SEHNR and CDR2 FQNEAQ (reference sequence). V lost 4 bases and J lost 3; bases outside the gene matches: 9. The CDR3 runs to 17 residues. DNA of the CDR3: TGTGCCAGCAGCTACCGCCCAACTAGCGGGAACTACAATGAGCAGTTCTTC. Translation gives CASSYRPTSGNYNEQFF.

The chain has TRBV7-2 and TRBJ1-2, with D uncertain. CDR1 and CDR2 from the germline V gene are SGHTA and FQGNSA. V was cut by 1 base and J by 5 bases, with 8 bases left in between. There are 13 residues in the CDR3. CDR3 nucleotide sequence: TGTGCCAGCAGCTTAGATTGGACTTATGGCTACACCTTC. Translating it yields CASSLDWTYGYTF.

The rearrangement joins TRBV10-3 to TRBJ2-7; D unresolved. V shed 2 bases and J shed 6 bases, with 5 bases lying between them. Germline V gene sequence: CDR1 ENHRY, CDR2 SYGVKD. The CDR3 has 11 amino acids. This CDR3 is CAISEDTEQYF. As DNA, the CDR3 is TGTGCCATCAGTGAGGACACCGAGCAGTACTTC.

This clone was seen more than once but under ten times. The chain joins TRBV4-2 to TRBJ2-4, with D tentatively TRBD2 (6 bases). The length of the CDR3 is 14 residues. CDR1 is LGHNA and CDR2 is YNFKEQ in the germline V gene. V lost 5 bases to trimming and J lost 6 bases, with 14 bases between them. The CDR3 here is CASSSDRRANIQYF. The DNA of the CDR3 is TGTGCCAGCAGCTCCGATAGGAGGGCAAACATTCAGTACTTC.

This clone came up a few times. The V gene is TRBV2, the J gene TRBJ2-5, with D possibly called TRBD1 or TRBD2 (5 bases each). Trimming left V 3 bases short and J 5 bases short, with 16 bases between. The V gene's germline CDR1 is SNHLY and CDR2 FYNNEI. The CDR3 loop spans 15 amino acids. The CDR3 DNA is TGTGCCAGCAGTGATTTTGGGGGACCGAATGAGACCCAGTACTTC. Its translation is CASSDFGGPNETQYF.

In DNA, the CDR3 is TGTGCCTGGAGTGTACGGGGCGGCAATCAGCCCCAGCATTTT. This translates into CAWSVRGGNQPQHF. The genes are TRBV30 and TRBJ1-5, with D possibly matching TRBD1 (5 bases). CDR1 and CDR2 from the germline V gene are GTSNPN and SVGIG (reference sequence). The CDR3 extends over 14 amino acids. V was clipped by 0 bases and J by 2 bases, with 8 bases between them.

The chain recombines TRBV7-6 with TRBJ2-5, with D uncertain. With 2 bases removed from V and 1 base from J, the gap between germline ends came to 5 bases. The germline CDR1 and CDR2 sequences are SGHVS and FNYEAQ. This CDR3 is built from 13 residues. The CDR3 coding sequence is TGTGCCAGCAGCTTAAGTCTCCAAGAGACCCAGTACTTC. Its translation is CASSLSLQETQYF.

This chain connects TRBV7-9 to TRBJ2-5; D might be TRBD1 (5 bases). The V end was cut by 2 bases, the J end by 4 bases, with 14 bases between. Germline V gene data show CDR1 as SEHNR and CDR2 as FQNEAQ (reference sequence). The CDR3 runs to 15 residues. In DNA form, the CDR3 reads TGTGCCAGCAGCTTAAGGTCAGGGTGGGCAGAGACCCAGTACTTC. This gives the protein CASSLRSGWAETQYF.

The gene calls are TRBV5-6 and TRBJ2-5; no clear D. The CDR3 sequence is 14 residues long. Germline V gene lookup returns CDR1 SGHDT and CDR2 YYEEEE. Deletions cut 1 base from V and 7 bases from J, with 14 bases between. The CDR3 DNA reads as TGTGCCAGCAGCTTGTATACGGATTATGGGACCCAGTACTTC. Its protein product is CASSLYTDYGTQYF.

The rearrangement joins TRBV5-6 to TRBJ2-7, with 11 bases matching TRBD2. Trimming cost V 5 bases and J 1 base; bases outside gene matches: 17. CDR3 length: 19 residues. Germline assignment: CDR1 SGHDT and CDR2 YYEEEE. For the CDR3, the DNA is TGTGCCAGCAGTTACCGGGACCGAGAACTAGCGGGAGTTTCCTACGAGCAGTACTTC. Translated, it gives CASSYRDRELAGVSYEQYF.

This clone appeared a few times. V is TRBV30 and J is TRBJ2-7; D remains unclear. CDR1 and CDR2 from the germline V gene are GTSNPN and SVGIG (reference sequence). This CDR3 is 12 amino acids long. This CDR3 is CAGKGPTYEQYF. CDR3 bases: TGTGCAGGGAAAGGGCCCACCTACGAGCAGTACTTC.